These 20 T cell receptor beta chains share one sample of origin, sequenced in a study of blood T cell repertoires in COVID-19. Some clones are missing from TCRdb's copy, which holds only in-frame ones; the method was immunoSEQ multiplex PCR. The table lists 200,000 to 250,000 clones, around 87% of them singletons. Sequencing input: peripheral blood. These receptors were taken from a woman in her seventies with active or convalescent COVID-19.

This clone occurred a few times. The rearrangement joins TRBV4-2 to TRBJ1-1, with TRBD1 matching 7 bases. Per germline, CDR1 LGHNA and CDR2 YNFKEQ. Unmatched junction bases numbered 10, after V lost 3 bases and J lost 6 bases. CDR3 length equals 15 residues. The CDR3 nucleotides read TGTGCCAGCAGCCAGGGAGAACAGGGGATGTCTGAAGCTTTCTTT. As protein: CASSQGEQGMSEAFF.

The DNA for the CDR3 is TGTGCCAGCAGCCCTCCGGGACAGGGGCACAATGAGCAGTTCTTC. Translated: CASSPPGQGHNEQFF. The rearrangement joins TRBV7-3 to TRBJ2-1; 10 nucleotides match TRBD1. CDR3 size: 15 residues. V shed 5 bases and J 5 bases; nucleotides not matched to a gene: 6. Germline V gives CDR1 SGHTA, CDR2 FQGTGA.

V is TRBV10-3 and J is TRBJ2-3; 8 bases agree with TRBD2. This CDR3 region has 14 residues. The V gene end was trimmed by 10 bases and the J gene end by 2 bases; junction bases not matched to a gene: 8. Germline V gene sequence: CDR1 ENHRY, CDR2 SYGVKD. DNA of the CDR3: TGTGCCAGCGGTAGCGGGGAGTTCACAGATACGCAGTATTTT. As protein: CASGSGEFTDTQYF.

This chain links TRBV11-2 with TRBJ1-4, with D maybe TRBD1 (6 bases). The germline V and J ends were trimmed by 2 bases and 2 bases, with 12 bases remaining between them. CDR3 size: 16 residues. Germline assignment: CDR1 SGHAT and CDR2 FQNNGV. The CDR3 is CASSLWQGNTNEKLFF. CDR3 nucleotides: TGTGCCAGCAGCTTATGGCAGGGGAACACTAATGAAAAACTGTTTTTT.

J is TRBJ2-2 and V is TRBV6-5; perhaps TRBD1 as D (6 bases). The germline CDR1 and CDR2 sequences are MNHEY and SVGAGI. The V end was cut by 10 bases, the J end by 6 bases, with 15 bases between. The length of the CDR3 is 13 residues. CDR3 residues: CATLQGRAGELFF. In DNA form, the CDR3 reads TGTGCCACACTACAGGGTCGGGCCGGGGAGCTGTTTTTT.

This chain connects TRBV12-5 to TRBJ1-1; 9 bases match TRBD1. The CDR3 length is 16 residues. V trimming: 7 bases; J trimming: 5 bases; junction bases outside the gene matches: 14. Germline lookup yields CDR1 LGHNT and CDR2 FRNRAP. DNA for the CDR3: TGTGCTAGTGCCATCTTGGCCGGACAGGGGAGAACTGAAGCTTTCTTT. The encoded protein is CASAILAGQGRTEAFF. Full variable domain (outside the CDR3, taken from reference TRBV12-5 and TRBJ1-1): DARVTQTPRHKVTEMGQEVTMRCQPILGHNTVFWYRQTMMQGLELLAYFRNRAPLDDSGMPKDRFSAEMPDATLATLKIQPSEPRDSAVYFCASAILAGQGRTEAFFGQGTRLTVV.

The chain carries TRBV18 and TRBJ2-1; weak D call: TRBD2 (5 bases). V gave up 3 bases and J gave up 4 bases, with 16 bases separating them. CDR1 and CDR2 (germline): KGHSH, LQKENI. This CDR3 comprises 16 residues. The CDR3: CASSPGAGRGYNEQFF. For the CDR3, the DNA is TGTGCCAGCTCACCCGGAGCAGGAAGAGGGTACAATGAGCAGTTCTTC.

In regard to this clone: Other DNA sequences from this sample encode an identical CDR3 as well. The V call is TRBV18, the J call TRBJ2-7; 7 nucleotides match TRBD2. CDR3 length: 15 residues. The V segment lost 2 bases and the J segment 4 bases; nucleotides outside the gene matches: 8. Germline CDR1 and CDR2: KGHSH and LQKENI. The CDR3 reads CASSPAGQGGYEQYF. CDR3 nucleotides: TGTGCCAGCTCACCAGCGGGCCAGGGAGGGTACGAGCAGTACTTC.

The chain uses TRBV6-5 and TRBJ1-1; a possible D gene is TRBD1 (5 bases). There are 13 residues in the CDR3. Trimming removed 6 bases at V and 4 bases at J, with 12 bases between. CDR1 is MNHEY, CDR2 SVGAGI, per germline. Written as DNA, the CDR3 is TGTGCCAGCAGCGGACAAGGCCCCACTGAAGCTTTCTTT. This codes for CASSGQGPTEAFF.

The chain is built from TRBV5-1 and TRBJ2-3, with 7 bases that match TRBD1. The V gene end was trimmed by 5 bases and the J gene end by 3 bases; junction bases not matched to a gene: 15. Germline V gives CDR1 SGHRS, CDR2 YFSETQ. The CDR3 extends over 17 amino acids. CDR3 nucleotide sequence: TGCGCCAGCAGTTACCAACAGGGGTGGTTTGAGACAGATACGCAGTATTTT. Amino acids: CASSYQQGWFETDTQYF.

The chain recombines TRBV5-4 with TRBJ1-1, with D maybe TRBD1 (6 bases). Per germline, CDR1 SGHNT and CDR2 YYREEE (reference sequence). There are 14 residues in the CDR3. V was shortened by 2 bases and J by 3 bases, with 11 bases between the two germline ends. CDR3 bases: TGTGCCAGCAGCTTCAGGGGAAGGGACACTGAAGCTTTCTTT. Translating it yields CASSFRGRDTEAFF.

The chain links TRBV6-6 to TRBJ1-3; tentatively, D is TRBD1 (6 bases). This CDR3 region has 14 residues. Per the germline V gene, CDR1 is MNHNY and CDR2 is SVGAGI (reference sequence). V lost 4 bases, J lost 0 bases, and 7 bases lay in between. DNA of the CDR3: TGTGCCAGCAGTTGGACAGTCTCTGGAAACACCATATATTTT. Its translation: CASSWTVSGNTIYF.

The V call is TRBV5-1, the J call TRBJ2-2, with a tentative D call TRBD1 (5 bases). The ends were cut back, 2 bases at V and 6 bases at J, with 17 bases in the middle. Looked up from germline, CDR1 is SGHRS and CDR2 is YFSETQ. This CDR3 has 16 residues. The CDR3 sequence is CASSLGDRSLPGELFF. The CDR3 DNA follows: TGCGCCAGCAGCTTAGGCGACAGAAGCCTACCCGGGGAGCTGTTTTTT.

CDR3 in DNA: TGTGCCAGCAGACCCCAACAGGGGGCGAGTAGCGGCTACACCTTC. Amino acid sequence: CASRPQQGASSGYTF. The chain has TRBV7-2 and TRBJ1-2; 9 nucleotides align to TRBD1. Germline V gene data show CDR1 as SGHTA and CDR2 as FQGNSA. The CDR3 has 15 amino acids. Unmatched junction bases numbered 13, after V lost 6 bases and J lost 8 bases.

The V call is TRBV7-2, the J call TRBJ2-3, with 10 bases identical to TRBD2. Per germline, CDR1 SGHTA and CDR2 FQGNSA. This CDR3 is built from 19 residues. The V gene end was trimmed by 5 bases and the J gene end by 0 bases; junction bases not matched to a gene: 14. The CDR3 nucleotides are TGTGCCAGCAGCCTGGGGGCTAGCGGGAGCTATTATAGCACAGATACGCAGTATTTT. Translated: CASSLGASGSYYSTDTQYF.

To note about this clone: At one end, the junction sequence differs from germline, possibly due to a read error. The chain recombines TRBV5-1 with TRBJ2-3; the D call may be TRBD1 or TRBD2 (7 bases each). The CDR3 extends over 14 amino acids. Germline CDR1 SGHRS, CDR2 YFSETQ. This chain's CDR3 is CATSRGGLLDTQYF. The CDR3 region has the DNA TGCGCCACCAGCAGGGGGGGCTTATTGGATACGCAGTATTTT.

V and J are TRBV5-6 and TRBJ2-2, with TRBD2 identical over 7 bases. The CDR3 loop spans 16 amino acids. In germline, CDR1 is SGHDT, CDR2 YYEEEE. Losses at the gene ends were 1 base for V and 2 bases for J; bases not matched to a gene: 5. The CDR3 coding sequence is TGTGCCAGCAGCTTGCTTCGCGGGGGTAACACCGGGGAGCTGTTTTTT. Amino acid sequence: CASSLLRGGNTGELFF.

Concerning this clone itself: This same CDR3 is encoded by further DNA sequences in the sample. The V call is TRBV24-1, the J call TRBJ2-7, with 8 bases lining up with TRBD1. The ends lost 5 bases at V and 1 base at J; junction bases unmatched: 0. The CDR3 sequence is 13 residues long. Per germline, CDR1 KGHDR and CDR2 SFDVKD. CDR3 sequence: CATSGQGSYEQYF. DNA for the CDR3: TGTGCCACCAGTGGACAGGGGTCCTACGAGCAGTACTTC.

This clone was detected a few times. The CDR3 protein is CASSSSAGILNTEAFF. DNA of the CDR3: TGTGCCAGCAGCTCGTCAGCCGGGATTCTTAACACTGAAGCTTTCTTT. The chain carries TRBV5-4 and TRBJ1-1; no clear D gene. The V and J ends lost 3 bases and 2 bases respectively, with 17 bases between them. This CDR3 has 16 residues. Germline V gene data show CDR1 as SGHNT and CDR2 as YYREEE (reference sequence). The full variable domain, rest sourced from reference TRBV5-4 and TRBJ1-1, is ETGVTQSPTHLIKTRGQQVTLRCSSQSGHNTVSWYQQALGQGPQFIFQYYREEENGRGNFPPRFSGLQFPNYSSELNVNALELDDSALYLCASSSSAGILNTEAFFGQGTRLTVV.

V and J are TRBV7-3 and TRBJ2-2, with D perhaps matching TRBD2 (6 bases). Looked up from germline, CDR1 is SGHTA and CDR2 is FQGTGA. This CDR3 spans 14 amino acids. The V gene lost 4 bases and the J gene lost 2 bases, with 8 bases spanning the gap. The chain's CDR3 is CASSSGGNTGELFF. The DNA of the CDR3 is TGTGCCAGCAGCTCCGGGGGAAACACCGGGGAGCTGTTTTTT. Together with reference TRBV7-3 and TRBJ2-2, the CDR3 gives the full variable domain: GAGVSQTPSNKVTEKGKYVELRCDPISGHTALYWYRQSLGQGPEFLIYFQGTGAADDSGLPNDRFFAVRPEGSVSTLKIQRTERGDSAVYLCASSSGGNTGELFFGEGSRLTVL.